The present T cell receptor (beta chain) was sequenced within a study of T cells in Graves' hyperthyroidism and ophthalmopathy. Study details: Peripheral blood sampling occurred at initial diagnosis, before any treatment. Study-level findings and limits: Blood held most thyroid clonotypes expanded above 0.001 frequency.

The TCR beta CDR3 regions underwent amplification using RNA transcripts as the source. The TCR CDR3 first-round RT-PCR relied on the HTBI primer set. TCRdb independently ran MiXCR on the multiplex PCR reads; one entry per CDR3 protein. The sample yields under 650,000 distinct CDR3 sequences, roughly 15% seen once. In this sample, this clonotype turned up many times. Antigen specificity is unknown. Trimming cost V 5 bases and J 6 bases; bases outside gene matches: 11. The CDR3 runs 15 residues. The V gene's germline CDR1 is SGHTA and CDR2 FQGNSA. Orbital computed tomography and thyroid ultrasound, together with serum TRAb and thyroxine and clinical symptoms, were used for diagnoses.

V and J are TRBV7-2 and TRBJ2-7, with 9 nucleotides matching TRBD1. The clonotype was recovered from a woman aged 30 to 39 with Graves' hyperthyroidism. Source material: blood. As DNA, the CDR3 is TGTGCCAGCAGCCCCCATCCACAGGGGGCGGTCGAGCAGTACTTC. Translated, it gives CASSPHPQGAVEQYF.